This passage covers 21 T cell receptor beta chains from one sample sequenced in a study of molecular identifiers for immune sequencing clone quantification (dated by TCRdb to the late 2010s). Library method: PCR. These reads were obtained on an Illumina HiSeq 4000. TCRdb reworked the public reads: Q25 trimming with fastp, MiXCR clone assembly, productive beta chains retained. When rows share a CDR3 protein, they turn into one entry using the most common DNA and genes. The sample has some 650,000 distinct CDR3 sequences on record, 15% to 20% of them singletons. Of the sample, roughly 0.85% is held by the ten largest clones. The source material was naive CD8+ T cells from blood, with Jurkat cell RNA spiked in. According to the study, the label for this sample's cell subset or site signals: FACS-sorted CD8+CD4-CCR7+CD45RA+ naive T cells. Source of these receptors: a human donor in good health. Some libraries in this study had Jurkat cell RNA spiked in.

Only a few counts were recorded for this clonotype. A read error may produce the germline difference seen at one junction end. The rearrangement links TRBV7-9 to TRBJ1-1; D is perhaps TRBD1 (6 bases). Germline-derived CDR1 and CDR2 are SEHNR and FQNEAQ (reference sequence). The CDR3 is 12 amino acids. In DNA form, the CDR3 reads TGTGCCAGCTTGGGCCAGGGGACTTTAGGGGTCTTT. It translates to CASLGQGTLGVF.

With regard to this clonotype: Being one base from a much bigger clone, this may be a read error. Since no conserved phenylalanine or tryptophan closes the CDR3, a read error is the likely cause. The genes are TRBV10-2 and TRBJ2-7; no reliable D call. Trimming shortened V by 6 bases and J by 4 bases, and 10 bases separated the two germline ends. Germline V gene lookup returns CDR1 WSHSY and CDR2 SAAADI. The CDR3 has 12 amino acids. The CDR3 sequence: CASSEDMYEQYL. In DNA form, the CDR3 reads TGCGCCAGCAGCGAAGACATGTACGAGCAGTACCTC.

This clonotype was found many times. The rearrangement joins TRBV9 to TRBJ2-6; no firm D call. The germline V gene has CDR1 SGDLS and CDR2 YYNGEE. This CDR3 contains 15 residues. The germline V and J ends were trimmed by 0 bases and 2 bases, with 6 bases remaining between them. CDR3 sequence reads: CASSVGNTGANVLTF. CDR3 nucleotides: TGTGCCAGCAGCGTAGGCAATACTGGGGCCAACGTCCTGACTTTC.

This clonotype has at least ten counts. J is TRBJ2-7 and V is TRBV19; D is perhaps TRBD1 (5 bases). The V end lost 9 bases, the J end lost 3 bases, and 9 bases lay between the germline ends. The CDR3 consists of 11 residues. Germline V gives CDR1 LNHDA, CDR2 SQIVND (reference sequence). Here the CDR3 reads CASGHLYEQYF. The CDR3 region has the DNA TGTGCCAGCGGACACCTCTACGAGCAGTACTTC.

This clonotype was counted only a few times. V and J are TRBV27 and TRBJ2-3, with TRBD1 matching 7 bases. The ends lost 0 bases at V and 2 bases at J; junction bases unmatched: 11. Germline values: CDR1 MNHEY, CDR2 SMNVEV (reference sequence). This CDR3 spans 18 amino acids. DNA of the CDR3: TGTGCCAGCAGTTTATCGCGGGCCGGAACAGGGGCCACAGATACGCAGTATTTT. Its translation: CASSLSRAGTGATDTQYF.

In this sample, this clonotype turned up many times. CDR3 region: CASSLDQGTTDTQYF. The CDR3 DNA reads TGCGCCAGCAGCTTGGATCAGGGGACCACAGATACGCAGTATTTT. This rearrangement joins TRBV5-1 to TRBJ2-3; tentatively, D is TRBD1 (6 bases). The CDR3 runs to 15 residues. CDR1 SGHRS and CDR2 YFSETQ come from the germline V gene. V dropped 0 bases and J dropped 2 bases, with 10 bases sitting between them.

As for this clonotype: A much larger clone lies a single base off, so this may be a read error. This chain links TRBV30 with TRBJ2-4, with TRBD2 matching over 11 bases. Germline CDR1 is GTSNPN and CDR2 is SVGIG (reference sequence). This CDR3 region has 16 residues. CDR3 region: CAWSTGLAGGENIRYF. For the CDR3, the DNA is TGTGCCTGGAGTACGGGGCTAGCGGGAGGTGAAAACATTCGGTACTTC.

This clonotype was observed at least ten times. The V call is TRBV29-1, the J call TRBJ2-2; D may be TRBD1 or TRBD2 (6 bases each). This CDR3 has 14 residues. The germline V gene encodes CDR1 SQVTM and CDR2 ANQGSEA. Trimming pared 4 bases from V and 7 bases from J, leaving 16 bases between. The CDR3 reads CSVVSGAGSGELFF. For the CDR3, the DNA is TGCAGCGTTGTCTCGGGGGCGGGGAGCGGGGAGCTGTTTTTT.

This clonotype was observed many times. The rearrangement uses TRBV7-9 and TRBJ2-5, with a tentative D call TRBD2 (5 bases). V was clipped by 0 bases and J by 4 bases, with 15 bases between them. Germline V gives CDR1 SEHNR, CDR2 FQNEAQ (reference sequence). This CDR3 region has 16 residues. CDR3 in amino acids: CASSLAFGIRGETQYF. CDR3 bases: TGTGCCAGCAGCTTAGCCTTCGGCATACGGGGAGAGACCCAGTACTTC.

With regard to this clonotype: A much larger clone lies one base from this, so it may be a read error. The CDR3, as DNA: TGTGCCGGCAGTCCAACCGGGAACAATGAGCAGTTCTTC. This sequence encodes CAGSPTGNNEQFF. This chain connects TRBV7-9 to TRBJ2-1, with D possibly TRBD2 on 5 matching bases. This CDR3 spans 13 amino acids. CDR1 and CDR2 from the germline V gene are SEHNR and FQNEAQ (reference sequence).

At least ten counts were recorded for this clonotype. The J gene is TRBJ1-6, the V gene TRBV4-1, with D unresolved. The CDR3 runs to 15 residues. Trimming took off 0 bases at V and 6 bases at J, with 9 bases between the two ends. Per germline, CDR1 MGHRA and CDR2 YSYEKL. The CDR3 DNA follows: TGCGCCAGCAGCCAAGATTTAGCGAGTAATTCACCCCTCCACTTT. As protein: CASSQDLASNSPLHF.

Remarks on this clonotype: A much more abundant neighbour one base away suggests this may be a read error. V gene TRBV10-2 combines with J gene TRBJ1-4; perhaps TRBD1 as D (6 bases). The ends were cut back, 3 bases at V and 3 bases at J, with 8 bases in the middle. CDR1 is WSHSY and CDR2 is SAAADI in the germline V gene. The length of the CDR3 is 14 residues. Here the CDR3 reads CASSDWGPNEKLFF. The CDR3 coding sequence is TGCGCCAGCAGTGACTGGGGGCCTAATGAAAAACTGTTTTTT.

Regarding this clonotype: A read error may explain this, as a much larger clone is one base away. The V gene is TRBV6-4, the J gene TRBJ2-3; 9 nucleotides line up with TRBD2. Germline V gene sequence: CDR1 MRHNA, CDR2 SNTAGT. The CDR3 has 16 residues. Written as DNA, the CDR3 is TGTGCCAGCAGTGCAGGCCTTAGCGGGAGCCCAGATACGCGGTATTTT. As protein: CASSAGLSGSPDTRYF.

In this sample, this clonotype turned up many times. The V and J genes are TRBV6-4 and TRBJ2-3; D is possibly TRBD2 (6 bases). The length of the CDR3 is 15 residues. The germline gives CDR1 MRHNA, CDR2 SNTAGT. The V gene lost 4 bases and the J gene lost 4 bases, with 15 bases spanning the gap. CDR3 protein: CASSAGTLSADTQYF. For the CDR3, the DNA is TGTGCCAGCAGTGCCGGGACTCTTTCGGCAGATACGCAGTATTTT.

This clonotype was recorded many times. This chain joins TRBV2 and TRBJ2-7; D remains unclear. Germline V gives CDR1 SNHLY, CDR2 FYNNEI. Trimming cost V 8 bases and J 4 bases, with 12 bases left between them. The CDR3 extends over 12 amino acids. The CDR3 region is CASGQFWYEQYF. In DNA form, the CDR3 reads TGTGCCAGCGGCCAGTTTTGGTACGAGCAGTACTTC.

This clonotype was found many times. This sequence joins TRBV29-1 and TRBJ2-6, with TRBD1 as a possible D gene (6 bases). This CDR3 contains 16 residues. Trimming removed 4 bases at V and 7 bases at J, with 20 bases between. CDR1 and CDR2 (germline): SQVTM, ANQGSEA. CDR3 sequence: CSVAAGQMFGANVLTF. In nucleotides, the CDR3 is TGCAGCGTTGCAGCCGGACAGATGTTTGGTGCCAACGTCCTGACTTTC. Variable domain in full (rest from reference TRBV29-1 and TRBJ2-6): SAVISQKPSRDICQRGTSLTIQCQVDSQVTMMFWYRQQPGQSLTLIATANQGSEATYESGFVIDKFPISRPNLTFSTLTVSNMSPEDSSIYLCSVAAGQMFGANVLTFGAGSRLTVL.

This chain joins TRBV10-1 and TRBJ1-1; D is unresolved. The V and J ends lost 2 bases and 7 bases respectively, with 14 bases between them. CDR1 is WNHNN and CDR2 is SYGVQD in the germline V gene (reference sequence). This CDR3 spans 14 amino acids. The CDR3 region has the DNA TGCGCCAGCAGTGAGAATATAGGGATTAATGAAGCTTTCTTT. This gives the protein CASSENIGINEAFF.

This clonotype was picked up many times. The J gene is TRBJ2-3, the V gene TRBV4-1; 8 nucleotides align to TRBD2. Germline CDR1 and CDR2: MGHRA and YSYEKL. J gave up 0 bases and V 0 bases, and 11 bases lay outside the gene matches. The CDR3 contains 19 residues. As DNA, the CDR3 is TGCGCCAGCAGCCAAGAAAAACGGGGGGGGTATACTAGCACAGATACGCAGTATTTT. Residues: CASSQEKRGGYTSTDTQYF.

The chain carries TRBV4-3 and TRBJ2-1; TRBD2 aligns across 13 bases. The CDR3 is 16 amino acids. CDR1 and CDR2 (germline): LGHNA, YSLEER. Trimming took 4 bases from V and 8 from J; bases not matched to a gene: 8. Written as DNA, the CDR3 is TGCGCCAGCAGCCTCTCCCGGACTAGCGGGAGCGATGAGCAGTTCTTC. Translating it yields CASSLSRTSGSDEQFF.

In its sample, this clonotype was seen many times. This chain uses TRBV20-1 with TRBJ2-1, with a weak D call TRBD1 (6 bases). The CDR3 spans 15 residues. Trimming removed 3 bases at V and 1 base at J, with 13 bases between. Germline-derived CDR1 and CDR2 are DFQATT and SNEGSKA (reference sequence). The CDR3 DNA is TGCAGTGCTAGGGAACAGGGTCTTTCCTACAATGAGCAGTTCTTC. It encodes CSAREQGLSYNEQFF.

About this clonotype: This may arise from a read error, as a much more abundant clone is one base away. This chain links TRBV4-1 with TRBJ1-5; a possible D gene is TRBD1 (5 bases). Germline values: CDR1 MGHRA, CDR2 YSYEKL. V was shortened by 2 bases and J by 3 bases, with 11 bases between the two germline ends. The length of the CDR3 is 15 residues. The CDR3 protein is CASSQRGPDNQPQHF. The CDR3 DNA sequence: TGCGCCAGCAGCCAACGGGGACCGGACAATCAGCCCCAGCATTTT.